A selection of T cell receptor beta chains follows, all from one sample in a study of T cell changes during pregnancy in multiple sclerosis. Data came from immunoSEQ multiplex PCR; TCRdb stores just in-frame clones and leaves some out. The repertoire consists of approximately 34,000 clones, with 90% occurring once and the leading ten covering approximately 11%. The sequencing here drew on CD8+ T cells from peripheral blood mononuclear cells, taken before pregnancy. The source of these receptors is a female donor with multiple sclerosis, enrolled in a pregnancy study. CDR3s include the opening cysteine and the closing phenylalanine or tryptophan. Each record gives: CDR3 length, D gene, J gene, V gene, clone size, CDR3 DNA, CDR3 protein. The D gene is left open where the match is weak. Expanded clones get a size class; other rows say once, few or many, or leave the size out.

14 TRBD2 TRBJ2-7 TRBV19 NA TGTGCCAGTAAGCAGCGGGGAATCTCCTACGAGCAGTACTTC CASKQRGISYEQYF
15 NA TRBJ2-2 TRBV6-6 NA TGTGCCAGCAAAGAGGCGGATCGGGACACCGGGGAGCTGTTTTTT CASKEADRDTGELFF
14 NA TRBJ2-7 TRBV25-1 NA TGTGCCAGCAGTGATAGTGGAGCAGGGTACGAGCAGTACTTC CASSDSGAGYEQYF
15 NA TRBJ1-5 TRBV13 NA TGTGCCAGCAGCCAAGGGGGAGATAGCAATCAGCCCCAGCATTTT CASSQGGDSNQPQHF
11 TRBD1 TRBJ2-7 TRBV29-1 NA TGCAGCGTAGGGACAGGGTACGAGCAGTACTTC CSVGTGYEQYF
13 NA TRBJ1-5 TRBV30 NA TGTGCCTGGAGTGTGCAGGTCAATCAGCCCCAGCATTTT CAWSVQVNQPQHF
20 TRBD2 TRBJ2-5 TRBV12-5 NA TGTGCTAGTGGTTTGGTACTCGGACTAGCGCACATCGGGGTGAAAGAGACCCAGTACTTC CASGLVLGLAHIGVKETQYF
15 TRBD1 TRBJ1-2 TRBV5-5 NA TGTGCCAGCAGCCCCGCCGGGGACAGGGAGGATGGCTACACCTTC CASSPAGDREDGYTF
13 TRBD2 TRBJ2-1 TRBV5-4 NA TGTGCCAGCAGCCCCGCGGGGAGGGTTGAGCAGTTCTTC CASSPAGRVEQFF
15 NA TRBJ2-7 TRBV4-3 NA TGCGCCAGCAGCCAAGATTCCGCCGAGATCTACGAGCAGTACTTC CASSQDSAEIYEQYF
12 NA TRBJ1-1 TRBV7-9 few TGTGCCAGCAGCCCGAGCAACACTGAAGCTTTCTTT CASSPSNTEAFF
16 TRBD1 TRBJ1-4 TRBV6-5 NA TGTGCCAGCAGTTACACTCCCCGGGACAGGGGGGAAAAACTGTTTTTT CASSYTPRDRGEKLFF
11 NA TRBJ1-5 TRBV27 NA TGTGCCACTTACTCCGCCGGGGCCCAGCATTTT CATYSAGAQHF
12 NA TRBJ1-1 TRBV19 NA TGTGCCAGTAGTAACACAGGGCCTGAAGCTTTCTTT CASSNTGPEAFF
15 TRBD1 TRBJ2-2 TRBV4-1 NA TGCGCCAGCAGCCACTATCAGGGGGAAACCGGGGAGCTGTTTTTT CASSHYQGETGELFF
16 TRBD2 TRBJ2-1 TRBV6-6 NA TGTGCCAGCAGTTACTCGGCCAGCGGGGATTACAATGAGCAGTTCTTC CASSYSASGDYNEQFF
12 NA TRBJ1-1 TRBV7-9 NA TGTGCCAGCACTCACAGGGACACTGAAGCTTTCTTT CASTHRDTEAFF
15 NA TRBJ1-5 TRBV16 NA TGTGCCAGCAGCCAAGGGGGCAGGGGAAATCAGCCCCAGCATTTT CASSQGGRGNQPQHF
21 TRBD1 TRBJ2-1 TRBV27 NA TGTGCCAGCAGACAAACCGAACCCCGGGACAGGGTAAGTAGGGTGCCAAATGAGCAGTTCTTC CASRQTEPRDRVSRVPNEQFF
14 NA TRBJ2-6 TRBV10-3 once TGTGCCATCAGGCAGGGTGGCGGGGCCAACGTCCTGACTTTC CAIRQGGGANVLTF
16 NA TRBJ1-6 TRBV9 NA TGTGCCAGCAGCGTAGTAGGGGGATTAGATAATTCACCCCTCCACTTT CASSVVGGLDNSPLHF
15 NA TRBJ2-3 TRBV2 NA TGTGCCAGCGAATATTGGGCAGGTAGCACAGATACGCAGTATTTT CASEYWAGSTDTQYF